A selection of T cell receptor beta chains follows, all from one sample in a study of blood T cell repertoires in COVID-19. Sequencing was performed with immunoSEQ multiplex PCR; in TCRdb, only in-frame clones are kept and a portion is missing. The sample yields roughly 17,000 clones, roughly 88% seen once. Sequences were obtained from peripheral blood. Receptor source: a human donor in a cohort sampled during active COVID-19. The CDR3 runs from the conserved cysteine through the conserved F or W. Each record gives: J gene, D gene, V gene, CDR3 DNA, CDR3 protein. A D gene is named only where the DNA matches it firmly.

>TRBJ1-2|.|TRBV9
TGTGCCAGCGCAAGGGGAGGCTATGGCTACACCTTC
CASARGGYGYTF
>TRBJ1-5|.|TRBV13
TGTGCCAGCAGCTTAAATCGGGGAGCCCAGCATTTT
CASSLNRGAQHF
>TRBJ1-1|.|TRBV5-6
TGTGCCAGCATCATTACGGGGGATTCTGAAGCTTTCTTT
CASIITGDSEAFF
>TRBJ2-1|.|TRBV4-1
TGCGCCAGCAGCCAAGATCCGAGGGGGCGGGGAGGGTTCTTC
CASSQDPRGRGGFF
>TRBJ2-1|.|TRBV3-1/TRBV3-2
TGTGCCAGCAGTCAACCGAAAGACAGGAGTGAGCAGTTCTTC
CASSQPKDRSEQFF
>TRBJ2-5|.|TRBV18
TGTGCCAGCTCTGTGACAGCCCAAGAGACCCAGTACTTC
CASSVTAQETQYF
>TRBJ1-2|TRBD1|TRBV10-2
TGCGCCAGCAGTGATAGGGGGCGCTTATTTAACTATGGCTACACCTTC
CASSDRGRLFNYGYTF
>TRBJ2-1|.|TRBV29-1
TGCAGCGTTGAAGGGCTAGTCCGGGGCAATGAGCAGTTCTTC
CSVEGLVRGNEQFF
>TRBJ1-5|.|TRBV24-1
TGTGCCACCAGTGTGCGACAGGAGATTATTAAACGCAATCAGCCCCAGCATTTT
CATSVRQEIIKRNQPQHF
>TRBJ1-5|.|TRBV12-3/TRBV12-4
TGTGCCAGCACCGAATCAGATCAGCCCCAGCATTTT
CASTESDQPQHF
>TRBJ2-1|TRBD1|TRBV10-3
TGTGCCATCAGCAGACAGGGGGACTTCGAGAATGAGCAGTTCTTC
CAISRQGDFENEQFF